The 9 T cell receptor beta chains given below trace back to one sample, sequenced in a study of read filtering for tumor transcriptome and immune sequencing. This library used 300 to 500 ng RNA and molecular barcoded adaptors spanning alpha/delta and beta/gamma chains. TCRdb reprocessed the reads with MiXCR, giving one entry per CDR3 protein. The profile shows 75,000 to 90,000 distinct CDR3 sequences, roughly an eighth of them singletons. Specimen: a population of CD138-negative cells sorted from bone marrow. The origin of the receptors is a donor aged 40 or over with multiple myeloma.

This clonotype was observed at least ten times. The chain carries TRBV7-2 and TRBJ2-1; 7 nucleotides line up with TRBD1. The CDR3 loop spans 15 amino acids. Per the germline V gene, CDR1 is SGHTA and CDR2 is FQGNSA. The V and J ends lost 1 base and 2 bases, in that order; junction bases with no gene match: 2. This chain's CDR3 is CASSLEQGAYNEQFF. The CDR3 nucleotides are TGTGCCAGCAGCTTAGAGCAGGGGGCCTACAATGAGCAGTTCTTC.

This clonotype was seen ten or more times. The chain combines TRBV18 with TRBJ2-5; a possible D gene is TRBD1 (6 bases). The germline V and J ends were trimmed by 6 bases and 5 bases, with 19 bases remaining between them. CDR1 is KGHSH and CDR2 is LQKENI in the germline V gene. CDR3 length: 15 residues. The CDR3 loop reads CASSRAQGQVETQYF. The CDR3 DNA reads TGTGCCAGCTCCAGGGCCCAGGGGCAGGTGGAGACCCAGTACTTC.

The table lists this clonotype with many counts. The J gene is TRBJ1-5, the V gene TRBV5-1, with D uncertain. CDR1 and CDR2 (germline): SGHRS, YFSETQ. The CDR3 spans 13 residues. Deletions cut 2 bases from V and 5 bases from J, with 8 bases between. Here the CDR3 reads CASSLRGDQPQHF. CDR3 bases: TGCGCCAGCAGCTTACGGGGAGATCAGCCCCAGCATTTT.

This clonotype was observed at least ten times. Possible read error: a much larger clone is one base away. The chain has TRBV7-8 and TRBJ2-1, with 10 bases lining up with TRBD1. CDR1 and CDR2 from the germline V gene are SGHVS and FQNEAQ. The CDR3 runs 13 residues. With V trimmed by 8 bases and J by 7 bases, 5 bases remained unmatched. The CDR3 DNA reads TGTGCCAGCGCCGCGGGACAGGGGAATGAGCAGTTCTTC. Amino acids: CASAAGQGNEQFF.

This clonotype was seen more than once but under ten times. The rearrangement links TRBV20-1 to TRBJ2-7, with TRBD2 identical over 11 bases. CDR1 is DFQATT, CDR2 SNEGSKA, per germline (reference sequence). V lost 4 bases, J lost 2 bases, and 10 bases stayed unmatched. The CDR3 has 16 residues. The CDR3, as DNA: TGCAGTGCTATGTCTAGCGGGAGGAACAGGCCCTACGAGCAGTACTTC. It codes for CSAMSSGRNRPYEQYF.

This clonotype was seen a few times. A much larger clone lies a single base off, so this may be a read error. The chain couples TRBV12-3 or TRBV12-4 to TRBJ1-1, with D perhaps matching TRBD1 (5 bases). This CDR3 is built from 11 residues. CDR3: CAIRGNAEAFF. DNA of the CDR3: TGTGCGATCCGGGGGAACGCTGAAGCTTTCTTT.

This clonotype was observed a handful of times. This may come from a read error, since a much larger clone is one base off. V gene TRBV2 combines with J gene TRBJ1-1, with a possible D match to TRBD1 (5 bases). The CDR3 covers 14 residues. Per the germline V gene, CDR1 is SNHLY and CDR2 is FYNNEI. The CDR3 sequence: CASSDRAGNTGAFF. CDR3 DNA sequence: TGTGCCAGCAGTGATCGGGCAGGGAACACTGGAGCTTTCTTT.

This clonotype was found many times. The CDR3: CASSLDRGAYEQYF. CDR3 in DNA: TGTGCCAGCAGCTTGGACAGGGGGGCCTACGAGCAGTACTTC. The chain links TRBV6-5 to TRBJ2-7; 10 positions agree with TRBD1. The CDR3 spans 14 residues. V gave up 6 bases and J gave up 2 bases; unmatched junction bases: 4. Per germline, CDR1 MNHEY and CDR2 SVGAGI.

This clonotype was picked up many times. One end of the junction does not line up with germline, which may come from a read error. The chain carries TRBV5-1 and TRBJ2-7; D may correspond to TRBD1 or TRBD2 (5 bases each). This CDR3 spans 15 amino acids. Per germline, CDR1 SGHRS and CDR2 YFSETQ. Here the CDR3 reads CACSLGVSLSYEQYF. The CDR3 region has the DNA TGCGCCTGCAGCCTGGGGGTGTCCCTCTCCTACGAGCAGTACTTC.